These 26 T cell receptor beta chains were all obtained from the same sample, sequenced in a study of blood T cell repertoires in COVID-19. The assay was immunoSEQ multiplex PCR, and TCRdb's table has in-frame clones only and misses some. The sample has roughly 200,000 clones, 83% seen once. Sequencing was performed on PBMCs or T cells enriched from blood (not recorded which). Source of these receptors: a woman aged 45-65 years who had been exposed to COVID-19.

The chain links TRBV6-2 or TRBV6-3 to TRBJ2-5; TRBD2 matches 10 bases. This CDR3 has 14 residues. The germline gives CDR1 MNHEY, CDR2 SVGEGT. The V segment lost 5 bases and the J segment 6 bases; nucleotides outside the gene matches: 6. CDR3 nucleotides: TGTGCCAGCAGTCCAGCGGGGGGGCAGAAGACCCAGTACTTC. This encodes CASSPAGGQKTQYF.

CDR3 nucleotide sequence: TGTGCCATCGGTTATAGCGGGGGGCAGACGAACACCGGGGAGCTGTTTTTT. Translation gives CAIGYSGGQTNTGELFF. The chain recombines TRBV10-3 with TRBJ2-2, with TRBD2 identical over 10 bases. The CDR3 spans 17 residues. CDR1 is ENHRY, CDR2 SYGVKD, per germline. J lost 0 bases, V lost 8 bases, and 9 bases had no gene match.

This chain joins TRBV12-3 or TRBV12-4 and TRBJ1-1; a possible D gene is TRBD1 (6 bases). This CDR3 has 13 residues. V lost 6 bases, J lost 8 bases, and 16 bases lay in between. Written as DNA, the CDR3 is TGTGCCAGCAGCTCCTCTTCCGGGACAGAAGCTTTCTTT. Its translation: CASSSSSGTEAFF.

J is TRBJ2-3 and V is TRBV28; D perhaps matches TRBD2 (6 bases). The V end was cut by 5 bases, the J end by 5 bases, with 17 bases between. The CDR3 is 15 residues long. Germline V CDR1 and CDR2: MDHEN, SYDVKM. CDR3 sequence reads: CASSLDPAGRDTQYF. DNA for the CDR3: TGTGCCAGCAGTCTCGACCCGGCGGGGCGAGATACGCAGTATTTT.

The chain uses TRBV9 and TRBJ2-3; D gene uncertain. With 4 bases removed from V and 0 bases from J, the gap between germline ends came to 12 bases. The CDR3 is made up of 15 amino acids. Germline CDR1 and CDR2: SGDLS and YYNGEE. The CDR3 region is CASSPRTRSTDTQYF. In nucleotides, the CDR3 is TGTGCCAGCAGCCCACGTACCAGGAGCACAGATACGCAGTATTTT.

The chain carries TRBV19 and TRBJ1-1; 9 bases fit TRBD1. From germline, CDR1 is LNHDA and CDR2 SQIVND (reference sequence). The V gene end was trimmed by 6 bases and the J gene end by 2 bases; junction bases not matched to a gene: 4. The length of the CDR3 is 14 residues. The CDR3 DNA follows: TGTGCCAGTAGCGCGGACAGGGGAAACACTGAAGCTTTCTTT. Translating it yields CASSADRGNTEAFF. The full variable domain, completed using reference TRBV19 and TRBJ1-1, is DGGITQSPKYLFRKEGQNVTLSCEQNLNHDAMYWYRQDPGQGLRLIYYSQIVNDFQKGDIAEGYSVSREKKESFPLTVTSAQKNPTAFYLCASSADRGNTEAFFGQGTRLTVV.

This clone was detected a few times. This chain joins TRBV6-5 and TRBJ2-7, with 9 nucleotides matching TRBD1. Looked up from germline, CDR1 is MNHEY and CDR2 is SVGAGI. The CDR3 spans 13 residues. Trimming took 6 bases from V and 5 from J; bases not matched to a gene: 5. CDR3 loop: CASRPTGGNEQYF. CDR3 sequence (DNA): TGTGCCAGCAGGCCGACAGGGGGGAACGAGCAGTACTTC.

The chain employs TRBV6-5 and TRBJ1-6; 7 bases line up with TRBD1. The CDR3 extends over 12 amino acids. Looked up from germline, CDR1 is MNHEY and CDR2 is SVGAGI. With 2 bases clipped from V and 14 bases from J, the junction kept 3 bases outside the gene matches. The CDR3 loop reads CASSYLRGALHF. The DNA for the CDR3 is TGTGCCAGCAGTTACCTCAGGGGGGCCCTCCACTTT.

V gene TRBV12-3 or TRBV12-4 combines with J gene TRBJ1-1, with D possibly matching TRBD1 (6 bases). This CDR3 has 13 residues. Trimming stripped 5 bases from V and 0 bases from J, with 7 bases between. For the CDR3, the DNA is TGTGCCAGCAGTGGACAGATGAACACTGAAGCTTTCTTT. Translated, it gives CASSGQMNTEAFF.

This rearrangement joins TRBV29-1 to TRBJ2-1, with 9 bases lining up with TRBD2. Germline V gives CDR1 SQVTM, CDR2 ANQGSEA. V gave up 4 bases and J gave up 3 bases; unmatched junction bases: 7. This CDR3 has 15 amino acids. CDR3 in DNA: TGCAGCGTTGTAGGATGGCGGGGGGGCTACAATGAGCAGTTCTTC. Protein product: CSVVGWRGGYNEQFF.

This chain uses TRBV19 with TRBJ1-2; 11 nucleotides line up with TRBD1. This CDR3 has 13 amino acids. Trimming took 7 bases from V and 4 from J; bases not matched to a gene: 2. Germline lookup yields CDR1 LNHDA and CDR2 SQIVND (reference sequence). The chain's CDR3 is CASTGTGGYGYTF. DNA of the CDR3: TGTGCCAGTACCGGGACAGGGGGCTATGGCTACACCTTC. The entire variable domain, with the rest obtained from reference TRBV19 and TRBJ1-2, is as follows: DGGITQSPKYLFRKEGQNVTLSCEQNLNHDAMYWYRQDPGQGLRLIYYSQIVNDFQKGDIAEGYSVSREKKESFPLTVTSAQKNPTAFYLCASTGTGGYGYTFGSGTRLTVV.

The rearrangement joins TRBV3-1 (or the pseudogene TRBV3-2) to TRBJ1-1; D is perhaps TRBD1 (6 bases). Germline loops: CDR1 LGHDT, CDR2 YNNKEL (reference sequence). Trimming took off 2 bases at V and 5 bases at J, with 9 bases between the two ends. This CDR3 is 13 amino acids long. DNA for the CDR3: TGTGCCAGCAGCCAATTGCAGGGGACTGAAGCTTTCTTT. As protein: CASSQLQGTEAFF.

The chain couples TRBV23-1 to TRBJ2-7; D is possibly TRBD2 (5 bases). TRBV23-1 is flagged as an ORF with uncertain function. Deletions cut 0 bases from V and 4 bases from J, with 13 bases between. The CDR3 covers 15 residues. Here the CDR3 DNA reads TGCGCCAGCAGTCAATCATGGCGGGTGGGTTACGAGCAGTACTTC. Protein sequence: CASSQSWRVGYEQYF.

The chain recombines TRBV5-1 with TRBJ1-1; D remains unclear. V gave up 2 bases and J gave up 3 bases, with 11 bases separating them. This CDR3 has 14 amino acids. Germline CDR1 is SGHRS and CDR2 is YFSETQ. This CDR3 reads CASSFGSMDTEAFF. CDR3 nucleotides: TGCGCCAGCAGCTTCGGGAGTATGGACACTGAAGCTTTCTTT.

The V call is TRBV5-6, the J call TRBJ1-2; 10 bases match TRBD1. The CDR3 contains 16 residues. The V gene's germline CDR1 is SGHDT and CDR2 YYEEEE. V lost 3 bases and J lost 2; bases outside the gene matches: 7. The CDR3 region is CASSWDRGGSNYGYTF. CDR3 DNA sequence: TGTGCCAGCAGCTGGGACAGGGGTGGGTCCAACTATGGCTACACCTTC.

V and J are TRBV29-1 and TRBJ1-1; D may be TRBD1 (6 bases). This CDR3 is 11 amino acids long. The germline gives CDR1 SQVTM, CDR2 ANQGSEA. Trimming shortened V by 6 bases and J by 6 bases, and 11 bases separated the two germline ends. Here the CDR3 reads CSVARGPEAFF. Here the CDR3 DNA reads TGCAGCGTAGCCAGGGGCCCTGAAGCTTTCTTT.

The V gene is TRBV5-4, the J gene TRBJ2-1; TRBD2 aligns across 12 bases. Trimming removed 4 bases from V and 7 bases from J; junction bases left unmatched: 15. The CDR3 has 18 residues. Germline-derived CDR1 and CDR2 are SGHNT and YYREEE (reference sequence). This chain's CDR3 is CASSHAKASGGARNEQFF. The CDR3 DNA sequence: TGTGCCAGCAGCCATGCTAAGGCTAGCGGGGGGGCGAGGAATGAGCAGTTCTTC.

This chain connects TRBV18 to TRBJ2-1, with a possible D match to TRBD2 (6 bases). Germline V CDR1 and CDR2: KGHSH, LQKENI. The ends were cut back, 5 bases at V and 8 bases at J, with 13 bases in the middle. This CDR3 region has 13 residues. CDR3 sequence (DNA): TGTGCCAGCTCAGAAGGACTAAACTATGAGCAGTTCTTC. Translated, it gives CASSEGLNYEQFF.

The V and J genes are TRBV5-4 and TRBJ1-2; D is ambiguous. This CDR3 comprises 12 residues. V was clipped by 7 bases and J by 4 bases, with 11 bases between them. Germline V lookup: CDR1 SGHNT, CDR2 YYREEE (reference sequence). The CDR3 bases are TGTGCCAGCTTCGACACCCTCTATGGCTACACCTTC. It yields the protein CASFDTLYGYTF.

The chain employs TRBV3-1 (or the pseudogene TRBV3-2) and TRBJ2-7, with TRBD1 as a possible D gene (5 bases). V lost 4 bases, J lost 7 bases, and 11 bases lay in between. Per germline, CDR1 LGHDT and CDR2 YNNKEL (reference sequence). The CDR3 spans 12 residues. The CDR3 DNA sequence: TGTGCCAGCAGCCGCCTGAAGGGGGAGCAGTACTTC. As protein: CASSRLKGEQYF.

The V and J genes are TRBV9 and TRBJ1-4; D gene uncertain. V was cut by 4 bases and J by 0 bases, with 10 bases left in between. This CDR3 region has 15 residues. CDR1 and CDR2 (germline): SGDLS, YYNGEE. DNA for the CDR3: TGTGCCAGCAGCTTTAGAAGTACAACTAATGAAAAACTGTTTTTT. This encodes CASSFRSTTNEKLFF.

The chain uses TRBV19 and TRBJ2-2; 10 positions agree with TRBD1. Germline loops: CDR1 LNHDA, CDR2 SQIVND (reference sequence). The CDR3 consists of 16 residues. Trimming removed 7 bases from V and 0 bases from J; junction bases left unmatched: 5. The CDR3 nucleotides read TGTGCCAGTACGCAAGGGACAGGGGCGAACACCGGGGAGCTGTTTTTT. Amino acid sequence: CASTQGTGANTGELFF. The complete variable domain, with remaining parts taken from reference TRBV19 and TRBJ2-2, reads DGGITQSPKYLFRKEGQNVTLSCEQNLNHDAMYWYRQDPGQGLRLIYYSQIVNDFQKGDIAEGYSVSREKKESFPLTVTSAQKNPTAFYLCASTQGTGANTGELFFGEGSRLTVL.

The chain recombines TRBV3-1 (or the pseudogene TRBV3-2) with TRBJ1-5; D is unresolved. This CDR3 contains 12 residues. Per the germline V gene, CDR1 is LGHDT and CDR2 is YNNKEL (reference sequence). Trimming removed 0 bases at V and 7 bases at J, with 4 bases between. The CDR3 protein is CASSQEGQPQHF. CDR3 DNA: TGTGCCAGCAGCCAAGAGGGCCAGCCCCAGCATTTT.

The chain uses TRBV4-1 and TRBJ1-2; no definite D call. The CDR3 totals 20 residues. The germline CDR1 and CDR2 sequences are MGHRA and YSYEKL. Trimming shortened V by 0 bases and J by 5 bases, and 28 bases separated the two germline ends. CDR3 DNA sequence: TGCGCCAGCAGCCAAGATGAGGGCCAGGCGGTAGCGTCGCCTGAGTATGGCTACACCTTC. As protein: CASSQDEGQAVASPEYGYTF.

This chain links TRBV6-1 with TRBJ1-2; D may be TRBD1 (5 bases). This CDR3 contains 13 residues. V gave up 1 base and J gave up 4 bases, with 7 bases separating them. Germline V gives CDR1 MNHNS, CDR2 SASEGT. The CDR3 here is CASSEGDSYGYTF. The CDR3 DNA reads as TGTGCCAGCAGTGAAGGGGACTCCTATGGCTACACCTTC.

This clone occurred once. The genes are TRBV13 and TRBJ2-2; possibly TRBD1 for D (6 bases). V was shortened by 5 bases and J by 7 bases, with 20 bases between the two germline ends. CDR1 and CDR2 (germline): PRHDT, FYEKMQ (reference sequence). This CDR3 region has 16 residues. CDR3 DNA sequence: TGTGCCAGCAGCCCGGTGGGGGCCGCCCGGATCGGGGAGCTGTTTTTT. Translation: CASSPVGAARIGELFF. The full variable domain, its missing parts supplied by reference TRBV13 and TRBJ2-2, is AAGVIQSPRHLIKEKRETATLKCYPIPRHDTVYWYQQGPGQDPQFLISFYEKMQSDKGSIPDRFSAQQFSDYHSELNMSSLELGDSALYFCASSPVGAARIGELFFGEGSRLTVL.